What follows is one T cell receptor beta chain and its context. Germline V lookup: CDR1 SQVTM, CDR2 ANQGSEA. This CDR3 comprises 14 residues. V shed 8 bases, J shed 5 bases, and the junction held 13 bases outside the gene matches. The data derive from a study of blood T cell repertoires in COVID-19. For the study at large: Sites in the United States, Italy and Spain provided acute and convalescent COVID-19 samples.

Using immunoSEQ multiplex PCR, the repertoire was profiled, and TCRdb retains in-frame clones only, with some absent. The table lists approximately 290,000 clones, roughly 92% of them singletons. The sample consisted of peripheral blood. The origin of this receptor is a woman under 40 with COVID-19, enrolled during active disease. The V and J genes are TRBV29-1 and TRBJ2-5, with TRBD1 matching over 8 bases. Here the CDR3 DNA reads TGCAGCCTCCTTGGCGTCAGGGGGCATGAGACCCAGTACTTC. Amino acid sequence: CSLLGVRGHETQYF.